This TCR beta chain stems from a study of T cells after yellow fever vaccination. V was clipped by 3 bases and J by 4 bases, with 10 bases between them. This CDR3 spans 14 amino acids. The germline V gene encodes CDR1 SGHTA and CDR2 FQGNSA. There are a few counts of this clonotype. Its antigen is not identified. Whole-study results and caveats: Abundant clonotypes from the bulk population could contaminate FACS-sorted repertoires. Some clonotypes, a small share, were shared between CD4 and CD8 compartments.

The 5'RACE template-switching step produced TCR cDNA and added a universal primer site and UMIs. MiXCR was run by TCRdb on the 5' RACE reads, yielding one entry per CDR3 protein. The table includes under 400,000 distinct CDR3 sequences, 11% detected once. The V gene is TRBV7-2, the J gene TRBJ1-3; D possibly corresponds to TRBD1 (6 bases). The source was PBMCs, collected on the day of the first yellow fever vaccination. The source of this sequence is a man younger than 35 who received the YFV17D yellow fever vaccine. This CDR3 reads CASSLNQGGNTIYF. The CDR3 DNA is TGTGCCAGCAGCTTGAATCAGGGGGGAAACACCATATATTTT.